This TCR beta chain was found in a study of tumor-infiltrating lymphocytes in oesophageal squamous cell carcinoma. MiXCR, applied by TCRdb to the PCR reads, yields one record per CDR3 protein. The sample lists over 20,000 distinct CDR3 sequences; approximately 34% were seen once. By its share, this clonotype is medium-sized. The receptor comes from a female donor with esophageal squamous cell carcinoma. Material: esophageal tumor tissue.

The CDR3: CASSASYRGAYNEQFF. The CDR3 DNA reads as TGTGCCAGCAGCGCCTCATACAGGGGAGCCTACAATGAGCAGTTCTTC. V and J are TRBV7-6 and TRBJ2-1; TRBD1 aligns across 7 bases. After removal of 5 bases from V and 2 bases from J, the junction contained 9 bases not matched to a gene. CDR3 length equals 16 residues. Looked up from germline, CDR1 is SGHVS and CDR2 is FNYEAQ.